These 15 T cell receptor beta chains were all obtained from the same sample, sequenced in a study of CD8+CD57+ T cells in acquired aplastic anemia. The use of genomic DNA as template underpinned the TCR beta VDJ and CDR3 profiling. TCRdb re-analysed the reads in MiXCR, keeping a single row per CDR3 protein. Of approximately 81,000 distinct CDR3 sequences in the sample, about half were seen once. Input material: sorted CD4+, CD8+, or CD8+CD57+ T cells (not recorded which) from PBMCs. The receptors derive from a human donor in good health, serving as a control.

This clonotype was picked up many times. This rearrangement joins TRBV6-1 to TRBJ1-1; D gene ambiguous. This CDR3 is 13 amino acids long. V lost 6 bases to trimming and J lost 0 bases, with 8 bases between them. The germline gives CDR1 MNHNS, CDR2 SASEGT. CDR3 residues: CASSLGMNTEAFF. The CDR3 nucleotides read TGTGCCAGCAGCCTCGGGATGAACACTGAAGCTTTCTTT.

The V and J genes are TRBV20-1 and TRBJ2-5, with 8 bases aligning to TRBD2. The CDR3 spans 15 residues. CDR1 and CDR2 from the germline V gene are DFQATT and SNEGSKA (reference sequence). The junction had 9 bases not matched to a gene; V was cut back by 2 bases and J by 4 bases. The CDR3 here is CSARRPGGVVETQYF. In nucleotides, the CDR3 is TGCAGTGCTAGACGCCCCGGGGGGGTGGTAGAGACCCAGTACTTC.

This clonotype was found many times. The CDR3 loop reads CASSEEGQNTEAFF. Here the CDR3 DNA reads TGTGCCAGCAGCGAGGAGGGCCAGAACACTGAAGCTTTCTTT. The chain carries TRBV7-9 and TRBJ1-1, with D uncertain. Germline CDR1 SEHNR, CDR2 FQNEAQ (reference sequence). The CDR3 loop spans 14 amino acids. V was trimmed by 5 bases and J by 1 base, leaving 11 bases between them.

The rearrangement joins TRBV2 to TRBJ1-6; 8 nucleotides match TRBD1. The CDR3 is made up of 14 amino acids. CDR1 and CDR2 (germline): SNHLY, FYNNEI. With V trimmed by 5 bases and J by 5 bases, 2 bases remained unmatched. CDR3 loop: CASSWTGNNSPLHF. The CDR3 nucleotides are TGTGCCAGCAGTTGGACAGGGAATAATTCACCCCTCCACTTT.

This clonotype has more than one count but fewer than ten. Written as DNA, the CDR3 is TGTGCCAGCAGCTTAGGGGGGAGGGAGCAGTACTTC. Encoded protein: CASSLGGREQYF. The V call is TRBV7-9, the J call TRBJ2-7; D might be TRBD2 (6 bases). The CDR3 sequence is 12 residues long. In germline, CDR1 is SEHNR, CDR2 FQNEAQ (reference sequence). V dropped 1 base and J dropped 7 bases, with 8 bases sitting between them.

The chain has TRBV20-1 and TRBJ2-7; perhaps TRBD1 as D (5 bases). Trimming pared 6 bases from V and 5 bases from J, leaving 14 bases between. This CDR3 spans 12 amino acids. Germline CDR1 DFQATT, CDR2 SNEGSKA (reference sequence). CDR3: CSALFQGDEQYF. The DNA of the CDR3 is TGCAGTGCCCTTTTTCAAGGGGACGAGCAGTACTTC.

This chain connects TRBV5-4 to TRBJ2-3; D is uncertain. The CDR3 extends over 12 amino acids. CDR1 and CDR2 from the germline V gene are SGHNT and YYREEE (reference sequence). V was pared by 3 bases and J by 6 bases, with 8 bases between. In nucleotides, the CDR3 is TGTGCCAGCAGCTCTCAGATCGATACGCAGTATTTT. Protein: CASSSQIDTQYF.

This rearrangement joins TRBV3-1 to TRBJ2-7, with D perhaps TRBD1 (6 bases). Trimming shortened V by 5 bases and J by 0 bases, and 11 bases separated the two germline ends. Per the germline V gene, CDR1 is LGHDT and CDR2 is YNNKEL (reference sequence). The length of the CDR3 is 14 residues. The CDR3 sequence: CASSSGQTSYEQYF. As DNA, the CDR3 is TGTGCCAGCAGCTCCGGACAGACCTCCTACGAGCAGTACTTC.

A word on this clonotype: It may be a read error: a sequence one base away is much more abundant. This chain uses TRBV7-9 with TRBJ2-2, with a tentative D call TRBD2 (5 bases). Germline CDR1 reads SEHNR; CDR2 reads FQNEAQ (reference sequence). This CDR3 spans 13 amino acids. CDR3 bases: TGTGCCAGCAGCTTAGTACCCACCGGGGAGCTGGTTTTT. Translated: CASSLVPTGELVF.

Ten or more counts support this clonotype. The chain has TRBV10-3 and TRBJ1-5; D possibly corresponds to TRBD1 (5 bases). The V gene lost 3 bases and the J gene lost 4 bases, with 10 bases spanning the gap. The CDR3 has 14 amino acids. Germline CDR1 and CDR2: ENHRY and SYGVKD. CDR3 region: CAISDNKGNQPQHF. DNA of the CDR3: TGTGCCATCAGTGACAATAAGGGGAATCAGCCCCAGCATTTT.

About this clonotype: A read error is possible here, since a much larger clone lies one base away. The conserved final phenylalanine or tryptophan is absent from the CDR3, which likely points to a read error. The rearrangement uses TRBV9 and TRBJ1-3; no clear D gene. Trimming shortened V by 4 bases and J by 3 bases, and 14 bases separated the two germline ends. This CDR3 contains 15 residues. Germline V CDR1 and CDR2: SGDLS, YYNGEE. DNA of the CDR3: TGTGCCAGCAGCACCGATCCCTGGAGTGGAAACACCATATATTCT. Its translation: CASSTDPWSGNTIYS.

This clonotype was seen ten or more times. Here the CDR3 DNA reads TGTGCCAGCAGTCTAGGGACGGGGAATGAGCAGTTCTTC. Its protein product is CASSLGTGNEQFF. This chain connects TRBV12-3 or TRBV12-4 to TRBJ2-1; tentatively, D is TRBD1 or TRBD2 (5 bases each). The CDR3 spans 13 residues. V lost 5 bases and J 7 bases, leaving 12 bases between the germline ends.

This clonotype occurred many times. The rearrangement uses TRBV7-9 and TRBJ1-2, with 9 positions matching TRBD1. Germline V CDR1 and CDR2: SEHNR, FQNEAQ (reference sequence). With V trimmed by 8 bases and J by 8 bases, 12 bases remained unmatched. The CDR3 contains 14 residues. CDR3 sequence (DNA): TGTGCCAGCTCAGTCTACACAGGGGGCGAAGGCTACACCTTC. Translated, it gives CASSVYTGGEGYTF.

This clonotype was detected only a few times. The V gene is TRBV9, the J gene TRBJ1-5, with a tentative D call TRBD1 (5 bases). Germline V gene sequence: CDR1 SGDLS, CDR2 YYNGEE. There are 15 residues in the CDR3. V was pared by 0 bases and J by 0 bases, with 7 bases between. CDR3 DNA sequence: TGTGCCAGCAGCGTAGGAGGGACTAGCAATCAGCCCCAGCATTTT. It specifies CASSVGGTSNQPQHF.

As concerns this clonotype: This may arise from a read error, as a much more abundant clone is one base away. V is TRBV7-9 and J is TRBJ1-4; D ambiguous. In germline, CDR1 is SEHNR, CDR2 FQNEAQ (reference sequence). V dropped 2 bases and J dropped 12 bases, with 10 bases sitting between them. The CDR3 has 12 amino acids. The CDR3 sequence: CASSLSAGELFF. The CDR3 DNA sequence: TGTGCCAGCAGCTTATCGGCGGGAGAACTGTTTTTT. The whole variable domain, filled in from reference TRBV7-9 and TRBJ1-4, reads DTGVSQNPRHKITKRGQNVTFRCDPISEHNRLYWYRQTLGQGPEFLTYFQNEAQLEKSRLLSDRFSAERPKGSFSTLEIQRTEQGDSAMYLCASSLSAGELFFGSGTQLSVL.